This record looks at one T cell receptor (beta chain) sequence and its context. TCRdb's copy holds only in-frame clones and misses some; the assay was immunoSEQ multiplex PCR. Seen here are 150,000 to 200,000 clones, roughly 89% observed once, and the top ten hold more than 1.3%. These data originate in a study of control samples from healthy donors and cancer patients. Source material: blood. The TCR sequence derives from a woman under 40 in good health.

The CDR3 here is CASSLAPDTPNTEAFF. DNA for the CDR3: TGCGCCAGCAGCTTGGCCCCGGACACCCCGAACACTGAAGCTTTCTTT. The rearrangement links TRBV5-1 to TRBJ1-1; tentatively, D is TRBD1 (5 bases). Deletions cut 0 bases from V and 1 base from J, with 13 bases between. CDR1 and CDR2 (germline): SGHRS, YFSETQ. The CDR3 contains 16 residues.